These 29 T cell receptor beta chains were all obtained from the same sample, sequenced in a study of CD8 T cells in Susac syndrome. A quantity of about 0.5 to 1 ug RNA underwent reverse transcription using random hexamers. TCRdb ran MiXCR on the immunoSEQ multiplex PCR reads and lists one entry per CDR3 protein. The table has 200,000 to 300,000 distinct CDR3 sequences, 96% seen once; the top ten hold 0.095% to 0.12%. Sequenced sample: CD4+ T cells from PBMCs. The receptor set was obtained from a human donor with Susac syndrome.

This chain connects TRBV20-1 to TRBJ2-7, with D unclear. The V end was cut by 4 bases, the J end by 3 bases, with 7 bases between. Germline values: CDR1 DFQATT, CDR2 SNEGSKA (reference sequence). The CDR3 consists of 11 residues. The CDR3 spells CSATWVYEQYF. DNA for the CDR3: TGCAGTGCTACCTGGGTCTACGAGCAGTACTTC.

The chain is built from TRBV15 and TRBJ2-7, with 10 bases matching TRBD2. After removal of 0 bases from V and 3 bases from J, the junction contained 11 bases not matched to a gene. The CDR3 is 18 amino acids. Germline values: CDR1 LNHNV, CDR2 YYDKDF (reference sequence). CDR3 sequence: CATSRDVTSGTVLYEQYF. The CDR3 DNA reads as TGTGCCACCAGCAGAGATGTAACTAGCGGGACGGTACTCTACGAGCAGTACTTC.

This clonotype was counted a single time. J is TRBJ2-7 and V is TRBV29-1; the match to TRBD1 covers 8 bases. There are 11 residues in the CDR3. The V and J ends lost 6 bases and 9 bases, in that order; junction bases with no gene match: 7. Germline V gene data show CDR1 as SQVTM and CDR2 as ANQGSEA. CDR3 protein: CSVEDRARQYF. CDR3 nucleotide sequence: TGCAGCGTCGAGGACAGGGCCAGGCAGTACTTC.

This clonotype came up once. This chain connects TRBV20-1 to TRBJ1-1; perhaps TRBD1 as D (5 bases). V was cut by 5 bases and J by 1 base, with 17 bases left in between. The CDR3 runs to 15 residues. Germline CDR1 reads DFQATT; CDR2 reads SNEGSKA (reference sequence). CDR3 sequence: CSASTYGTSNTEAFF. The CDR3 DNA reads as TGCAGTGCTTCTACTTATGGGACTTCGAACACTGAAGCTTTCTTT.

This chain joins TRBV19 and TRBJ2-7, with D unresolved. Trimming cost V 7 bases and J 2 bases, with 9 bases left between them. Germline CDR1 reads LNHDA; CDR2 reads SQIVND (reference sequence). CDR3 length equals 12 residues. This CDR3 is CASIGRTYEQYF. DNA of the CDR3: TGTGCCAGTATCGGCAGAACCTACGAGCAGTACTTC.

This chain joins TRBV20-1 and TRBJ2-1, with 7 bases identical to TRBD1. Trimming cost V 0 bases and J 5 bases; bases outside gene matches: 10. This CDR3 is 16 amino acids long. CDR1 is DFQATT and CDR2 is SNEGSKA in the germline V gene (reference sequence). The DNA of the CDR3 is TGCAGTGCTAGAGACGCACCGGGACAGTGGGACAATGAGCAGTTCTTC. The encoded protein is CSARDAPGQWDNEQFF.

DNA of the CDR3: TGTGCCTGGAGTGGTGGGGATACGCAGTATTTT. Its protein product is CAWSGGDTQYF. The V gene is TRBV30, the J gene TRBJ2-3; no clear D gene. Germline V gives CDR1 GTSNPN, CDR2 SVGIG (reference sequence). There are 11 residues in the CDR3. The V end lost 1 base, the J end lost 6 bases, and 5 bases lay between the germline ends.

J is TRBJ1-4 and V is TRBV2, with TRBD1 as a possible D gene (6 bases). Trimming shortened V by 6 bases and J by 5 bases, and 13 bases separated the two germline ends. Germline V gene sequence: CDR1 SNHLY, CDR2 FYNNEI. The CDR3 extends over 14 amino acids. The DNA for the CDR3 is TGTGCCAGCAGCCCTACAGGGAGGAATGAAAAACTGTTTTTT. Its translation is CASSPTGRNEKLFF.

V usage is TRBV20-1 and J usage is TRBJ1-1; 7 nucleotides line up with TRBD1. Losses at the gene ends were 1 base for V and 4 bases for J; bases not matched to a gene: 9. Germline-derived CDR1 and CDR2 are DFQATT and SNEGSKA (reference sequence). The CDR3 sequence is 15 residues long. In nucleotides, the CDR3 is TGCAGTGCTAGAGCTCAGGGGGGCATTGGCACTGAAGCTTTCTTT. This translates into CSARAQGGIGTEAFF.

The chain has TRBV29-1 and TRBJ2-3; 7 nucleotides agree with TRBD2. The J segment lost 7 bases and the V segment lost 7 bases, leaving 5 bases of the junction unmatched. The CDR3 runs to 11 residues. Germline V CDR1 and CDR2: SQVTM, ANQGSEA. CDR3: CSGRAGNTQYF. The CDR3 nucleotides read TGCAGCGGGAGAGCGGGGAATACGCAGTATTTT.

This clonotype was found a few times. V gene TRBV5-5 combines with J gene TRBJ2-3; 8 bases line up with TRBD2. CDR1 SGHKS and CDR2 YYEKEE come from the germline V gene (reference sequence). The CDR3 loop spans 15 amino acids. The trim removed 1 base at V and 2 bases at J, leaving 3 bases unmatched. The chain's CDR3 is CASSLLAGLTDTQYF. The CDR3 nucleotides are TGTGCCAGCAGCTTGCTAGCGGGCCTCACAGATACGCAGTATTTT.

This chain links TRBV27 with TRBJ2-2; 8 positions agree with TRBD1. This CDR3 is 14 amino acids long. Losses at the gene ends were 2 bases for V and 7 bases for J; bases not matched to a gene: 3. The germline V gene encodes CDR1 MNHEY and CDR2 SMNVEV (reference sequence). The CDR3: CASSLQGAGGELFF. The CDR3 DNA reads TGTGCCAGCAGTTTACAGGGGGCGGGCGGGGAGCTGTTTTTT.

The V gene is TRBV28, the J gene TRBJ2-7; D not resolved. The germline V gene has CDR1 MDHEN and CDR2 SYDVKM. The CDR3 totals 13 residues. V was cut by 7 bases and J by 2 bases, with 12 bases left in between. The CDR3 DNA follows: TGTGCCAGCATATCCTCTGGGGCCTACGAGCAGTACTTC. Translation: CASISSGAYEQYF.

This chain links TRBV20-1 with TRBJ2-7; D is unclear. The CDR3 spans 13 residues. CDR1 DFQATT and CDR2 SNEGSKA come from the germline V gene (reference sequence). The germline V and J ends were trimmed by 3 bases and 2 bases, with 11 bases remaining between them. CDR3 bases: TGCAGTGCTAGTCATTTAAGGGCCTACGAGCAGTACTTC. As protein: CSASHLRAYEQYF.

This clonotype was picked up a small number of times. The chain uses TRBV18 and TRBJ2-5, with D perhaps TRBD2 (6 bases). The germline V gene encodes CDR1 KGHSH and CDR2 LQKENI. The CDR3 spans 13 residues. Trimming took 4 bases from V and 1 from J, leaving 7 bases between them. The CDR3 DNA is TGTGCCAGCTCACGGGACTTCCAAGAGACCCAGTACTTC. Protein sequence: CASSRDFQETQYF.

This chain joins TRBV9 and TRBJ1-2, with D possibly being TRBD1 (6 bases). This CDR3 comprises 15 residues. In germline, CDR1 is SGDLS, CDR2 YYNGEE. V gave up 2 bases and J gave up 4 bases, with 15 bases separating them. The CDR3 nucleotides are TGTGCCAGCAGCGTGGAACAGGGAGATATCTATGGCTACACCTTC. Amino acids: CASSVEQGDIYGYTF.

This rearrangement joins TRBV12-5 to TRBJ2-7; weak D call: TRBD2 (6 bases). This CDR3 region has 12 residues. Germline-derived CDR1 and CDR2 are LGHNT and FRNRAP. V gave up 7 bases and J gave up 7 bases, with 14 bases separating them. As DNA, the CDR3 is TGTGCTAGTGTCGGGGACTCTTGGGAGCAGTACTTC. This translates into CASVGDSWEQYF.

This clonotype was detected only once. The chain combines TRBV23-1 with TRBJ2-5, with D possibly TRBD1 on 6 matching bases. TRBV23-1 is annotated as an ORF whose role is uncertain. Trimming took 0 bases from V and 4 from J, leaving 18 bases between them. The CDR3 runs to 17 residues. The CDR3, as DNA: TGCGCCAGCAGTCAATCGAGGTCTAAGGACAGACCAGAGACCCAGTACTTC. This sequence encodes CASSQSRSKDRPETQYF.

This clonotype was found a few times. The rearrangement joins TRBV9 to TRBJ2-6; TRBD1 matches at 9 bases. The CDR3 totals 18 residues. Losses at the gene ends were 2 bases for V and 1 base for J; bases not matched to a gene: 7. Germline V gene sequence: CDR1 SGDLS, CDR2 YYNGEE. The chain's CDR3 is CASSVRTGVNSGANVLTF. The CDR3 bases are TGTGCCAGCAGCGTGAGGACAGGGGTGAATTCTGGGGCCAACGTCCTGACTTTC.

The chain employs TRBV9 and TRBJ1-5; the D gene is possibly TRBD1 (5 bases). This CDR3 is 15 amino acids long. Trimming took 3 bases from V and 1 from J, leaving 11 bases between them. The V gene's germline CDR1 is SGDLS and CDR2 YYNGEE. DNA for the CDR3: TGTGCCAGCAGCGCAGGGACTGGGAGCAATCAGCCCCAGCATTTT. Residues: CASSAGTGSNQPQHF.

The V and J genes are TRBV25-1 and TRBJ1-1; TRBD1 might be the D (5 bases). CDR3 size: 14 residues. Germline CDR1 MGHDK, CDR2 SYGVNS. Trimming removed 7 bases at V and 5 bases at J, with 17 bases between. The DNA for the CDR3 is TGTGCCAGCATAACGGGGCAGGGCGGTACTGAAGCTTTCTTT. This encodes CASITGQGGTEAFF.

The chain joins TRBV29-1 to TRBJ1-5; D perhaps matches TRBD1 (5 bases). The germline V gene has CDR1 SQVTM and CDR2 ANQGSEA. Trimming cost V 4 bases and J 3 bases, with 10 bases left between them. The CDR3 contains 13 residues. DNA for the CDR3: TGCAGCGTTGTCCCGGGACTCAATCAGCCCCAGCATTTT. This sequence encodes CSVVPGLNQPQHF.

The rearrangement links TRBV25-1 to TRBJ1-4; 10 bases match TRBD1. The CDR3 totals 16 residues. Germline assignment: CDR1 MGHDK and CDR2 SYGVNS. V trimming: 3 bases; J trimming: 7 bases; junction bases outside the gene matches: 8. The CDR3 DNA follows: TGTGCCAGCAGTGAGCATCGACAGGGGGCAAGTGAAAAACTGTTTTTT. This translates into CASSEHRQGASEKLFF.

The chain links TRBV29-1 to TRBJ2-7, with TRBD2 as a possible D gene (6 bases). The germline V gene encodes CDR1 SQVTM and CDR2 ANQGSEA. The germline V and J ends were trimmed by 4 bases and 0 bases, with 7 bases remaining between them. The CDR3 consists of 12 residues. In nucleotides, the CDR3 is TGCAGCGTTGCGGAGGGCTCCTACGAGCAGTACTTC. Encoded protein: CSVAEGSYEQYF.

The chain joins TRBV9 to TRBJ1-4; D gene uncertain. V was cut by 0 bases and J by 1 base, with 10 bases left in between. The CDR3 runs 16 residues. Germline lookup yields CDR1 SGDLS and CDR2 YYNGEE. CDR3 amino acids: CASSVGAGRTNEKLFF. The CDR3 coding sequence is TGTGCCAGCAGCGTAGGTGCGGGGAGAACTAATGAAAAACTGTTTTTT.

The V gene is TRBV7-9, the J gene TRBJ2-7; D is undetermined. The CDR3 is 14 amino acids. V was pared by 5 bases and J by 1 base, with 12 bases between. The germline V gene encodes CDR1 SEHNR and CDR2 FQNEAQ (reference sequence). The CDR3 nucleotides read TGTGCCAGCAGCCCCATCGTCGGTTCCTACGAGCAGTACTTC. It codes for CASSPIVGSYEQYF.

The chain has TRBV3-1 and TRBJ2-2; 11 bases are shared with TRBD2. This CDR3 has 16 residues. The germline V gene encodes CDR1 LGHDT and CDR2 YNNKEL (reference sequence). J lost 7 bases, V lost 4 bases, and 8 bases had no gene match. The CDR3 DNA follows: TGTGCCAGCAGCCGAGTAGCGGGAGGGCCGGGCGGGGAGCTGTTTTTT. Protein product: CASSRVAGGPGGELFF.

The chain uses TRBV28 and TRBJ1-2; TRBD1 matches 7 bases. The CDR3 contains 13 residues. The germline V gene has CDR1 MDHEN and CDR2 SYDVKM. V lost 7 bases, J lost 2 bases, and 4 bases stayed unmatched. The CDR3 reads CASTLTGNYGYTF. The DNA of the CDR3 is TGTGCCAGCACCCTGACAGGGAACTATGGCTACACCTTC.

The genes are TRBV20-1 and TRBJ2-1, with D possibly TRBD2 on 7 matching bases. This CDR3 contains 17 residues. Germline loops: CDR1 DFQATT, CDR2 SNEGSKA (reference sequence). V lost 0 bases and J lost 4, with 19 bases in between. CDR3 sequence: CSARDGRGGRRYNEQFF. DNA of the CDR3: TGCAGTGCTAGAGACGGTAGGGGGGGGCGCAGGTACAATGAGCAGTTCTTC.